This T cell receptor beta chain was obtained from a study of immune heterogeneity within non-small cell lung tumors. Turning to the study itself: The tumors comprised 4 squamous cell carcinomas, approximately 10 non-squamous carcinomas and 1 not otherwise specified. The study's findings and limits: Between one patient and another, high-frequency T-cell receptor beta clonotypes were largely distinct. Site-unique high-frequency clones occurred alongside identical dominant CDR3 beta clonotypes that recurred across tumor sites within a patient.

Genomic DNA extracted from bulk tumor tissue served as template. A total of around 600 ng was used per sample. Multiple biopsies spaced far apart were taken from each primary tumor during surgery. Patients underwent curative surgery for untreated, newly diagnosed non-small cell lung cancer. Donation came from patients with newly diagnosed non-small cell lung cancer who were having surgery with curative intent. The germline V gene encodes CDR1 SGHTA and CDR2 FQGNSA. This CDR3 contains 14 residues. With 5 bases clipped from V and 10 bases from J, the junction kept 8 bases outside the gene matches. Multiplex PCR amplified the TCR beta CDR3 region. Its first round ran for approximately 10 cycles with 32 V and 13 J primers. Each CDR3 protein gets one entry after TCRdb re-called the multiplex PCR reads with MiXCR. The repertoire includes 15,000 or so distinct CDR3 sequences, less than 35% of them detected once, and roughly 5.4% sits in the top ten.

This clonotype was recorded a few times. What it binds is not known. This clonotype originated in a man aged 35-49 years with non-small cell lung cancer. Sequenced material: lung tumor tissue. The chain uses TRBV7-2 and TRBJ2-1, with 10 nucleotides matching TRBD2. CDR3 sequence: CASSQGLAGVEQFF. CDR3 sequence (DNA): TGTGCCAGCAGCCAGGGGCTAGCGGGAGTCGAGCAGTTCTTC.